The source of this TCR beta chain is a study of memory CD4+ T cells and cytomegalovirus serostatus. Libraries were prepared by immunoSEQ multiplex PCR; TCRdb keeps only in-frame clonotypes and omits some of them. This table has about 56,000 clones, roughly 82% appearing once. Regarding the study as a whole: Median bootstrapped AUC for CMV status was about 0.94 originally, around 0.91 US-trained.

The CDR3 is 15 residues long. V was shortened by 4 bases and J by 7 bases, with 16 bases between the two germline ends. Germline V gives CDR1 SNHLY, CDR2 FYNNEI. A word on this clone: Its specificity is not known.

The sort gate was single viable CD3+CD4+CD8-CD45RO+ cells for memory CD4+ T cells. The receptor was isolated from an adult in good health and CMV-seronegative. Material for sequencing was memory CD4+ T cells from blood. This chain uses TRBV2 with TRBJ1-4, with D hard to call. The CDR3 DNA follows: TGTGCCAGCAGTGTCGATTCGAAGGGAGGTGAAAAACTGTTTTTT. Translated: CASSVDSKGGEKLFF.